This T cell receptor (beta chain) originates from a study of brain T cells in children with intractable seizures. As concerns this clone: Antigen specificity is unknown.

Study-level results: Clones missing pre-surgery may reflect undersampling of that blood sample.

Only cases whose brain tissue showed the highest T cell transcript signatures were sequenced. The table came from immunoSEQ multiplex PCR; TCRdb's copy has only in-frame clones and leaves some out. The sample records some 62,000 clones, roughly 95% being singletons. The material was peripheral blood, obtained at surgery. The sequence came from a boy younger than two with focal cortical dysplasia and intractable seizures.

This CDR3 reads CASSYNSGYLVEAFF. Written as DNA, the CDR3 is TGTGCCAGCAGTTACAATTCGGGTTACCTTGTAGAAGCTTTCTTT. The V call is TRBV6-5, the J call TRBJ1-1; the D is unclear. V was cut by 2 bases and J by 8 bases, with 18 bases left in between. This CDR3 has 15 amino acids. Germline V gene data show CDR1 as MNHEY and CDR2 as SVGAGI.